The sequence of this TCR beta chain was determined in a study of prognosis after radiotherapy for stage I lung cancer. The study's findings and limits: The study left the tumor specificity of the expanded TCR clones undetermined. Unique TCR clone counts dropped after stereotactic body radiation therapy, from a median of approximately 9,600 to 7,200. Differing TRBV and TRBJ gene usage was reportedly seen between patients with and without metastases.

Two rounds of multiplex PCR amplified TCR beta CDR3 from genomic DNA. The authors ran first-round PCR with primers specific to each TRBV and TRBJ gene. TCRdb re-called the multiplex PCR reads with MiXCR, one entry per CDR3 protein. There are around 14,000 distinct CDR3 sequences in the sample; 25% to 40% occur only once, and around a quarter lies in the top ten. Points on this clonotype: Its antigen is still unknown. At one end the junction does not follow the germline gene, possibly because of a read error.

This CDR3 comprises 14 residues. Looked up from germline, CDR1 is SGDLS and CDR2 is YYNGEE. Peripheral blood, six milliliters per draw, was collected at each of two time points. The sequencing used PBMCs, collected before or after stereotactic body radiation therapy (not recorded which). The genes are TRBV9 and TRBJ1-1; a weak D match, TRBD1 (5 bases). This receptor was obtained from a donor over 45 with non-small cell lung cancer. The CDR3 reads CASSVTGLNTEDFF. CDR3 nucleotide sequence: TGTGCCAGCAGCGTAACAGGACTGAACACTGAAGATTTCTTT.